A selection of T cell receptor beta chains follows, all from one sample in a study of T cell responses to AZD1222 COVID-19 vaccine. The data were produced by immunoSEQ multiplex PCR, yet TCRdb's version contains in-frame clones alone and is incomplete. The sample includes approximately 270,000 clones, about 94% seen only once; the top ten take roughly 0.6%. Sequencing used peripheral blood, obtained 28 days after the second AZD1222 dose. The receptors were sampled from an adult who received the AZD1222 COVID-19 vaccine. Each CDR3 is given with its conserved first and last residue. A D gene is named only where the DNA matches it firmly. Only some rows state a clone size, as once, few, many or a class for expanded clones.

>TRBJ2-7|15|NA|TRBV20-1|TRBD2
TGCAGTGCTAGTTCAGCAGGCGGGAGCTTCAACGAGCAGTACTTC
CSASSAGGSFNEQYF
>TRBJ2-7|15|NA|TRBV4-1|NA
TGCGCCAGCAGCCAAGATACGGACACGCTCTACGAGCAGTACTTC
CASSQDTDTLYEQYF
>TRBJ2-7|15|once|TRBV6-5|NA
TGTGCCAGCAGTTACGGGCCGGGTCCTCTCTACGAGCAGTACTTC
CASSYGPGPLYEQYF
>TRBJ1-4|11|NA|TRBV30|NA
TGTGCCTGGAGCATCAGGGAAAAACTGTTTTTT
CAWSIREKLFF
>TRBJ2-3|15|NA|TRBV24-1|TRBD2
TGTGCCACCAGTGTTTCCAGCGGGACGACAGATACGCAGTATTTT
CATSVSSGTTDTQYF
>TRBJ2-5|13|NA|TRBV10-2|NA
TGCGCCAGCACGGACGGCGCGGTGGAGACCCAGTACTTC
CASTDGAVETQYF
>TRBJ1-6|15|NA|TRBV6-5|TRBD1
TGTGCCAGCAGTTACGGGACAGGGGTGGATTCACCCCTCCACTTT
CASSYGTGVDSPLHF
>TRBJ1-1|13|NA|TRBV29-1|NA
TGCAGCGTTGAGGTTCAGGGGAACACTGAAGCTTTCTTT
CSVEVQGNTEAFF
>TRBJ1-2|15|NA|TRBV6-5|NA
TGTGCCAGCAGTTACCTACAGGGAAATCGGTATGGCTACACCTTC
CASSYLQGNRYGYTF
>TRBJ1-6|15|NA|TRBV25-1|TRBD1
TGTGCCAGCAGTGAGACAGGGGTCTTTAGATCACCCCTCCACTTT
CASSETGVFRSPLHF
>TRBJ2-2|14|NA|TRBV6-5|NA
TGTGCCAGCAGTTACTCGACAGGAGGCGGGGAGCTGTTTTTT
CASSYSTGGGELFF
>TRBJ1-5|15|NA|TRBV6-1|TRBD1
TGTGCCAGCAGTGAAGCGGGGACAGACTATCAGCCCCAGCATTTT
CASSEAGTDYQPQHF
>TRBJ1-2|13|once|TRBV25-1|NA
TGTGCCAGCAGTGATGGCCTCCGCTATGGCTACACCTTC
CASSDGLRYGYTF
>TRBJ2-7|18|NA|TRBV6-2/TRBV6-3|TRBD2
TGTGCCAGCAGTTGGAACAAACTGGGACTAGCGGGAGCCTACGAGCAGTACTTC
CASSWNKLGLAGAYEQYF
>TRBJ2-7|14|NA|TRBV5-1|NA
TGCGCCAGCAGCTTGGGACAGGTCATCTACGAGCAGTACTTC
CASSLGQVIYEQYF
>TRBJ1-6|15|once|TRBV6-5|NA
TGTGCCAGCAGTTATTCCCATGTAGGGGGGGCACCCCTCCACTTT
CASSYSHVGGAPLHF
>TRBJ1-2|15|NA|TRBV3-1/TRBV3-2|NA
TGTGCCAGCAGCCCGGGGACATCCCCTAACTATGGCTACACCTTC
CASSPGTSPNYGYTF
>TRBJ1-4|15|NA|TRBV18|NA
TGTGCCAGCTCACCACCGAGTCAACCAGGGGAAAAACTGTTTTTT
CASSPPSQPGEKLFF
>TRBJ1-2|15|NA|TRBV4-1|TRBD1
TGCGCCAGCAGCCAACCTTGGACAGGGGGACGTGGCTACACCTTC
CASSQPWTGGRGYTF
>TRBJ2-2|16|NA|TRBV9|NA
TGTGCCAGCACCCTTTCGACAAAGCCCAACACCGGGGAGCTGTTTTTT
CASTLSTKPNTGELFF
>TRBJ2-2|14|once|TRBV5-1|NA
TGCGCCAGCAGCTCGGGACGGAACACCGGGGAGCTGTTTTTT
CASSSGRNTGELFF
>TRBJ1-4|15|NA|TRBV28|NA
TGTGCCAGCAGCGAGCCGGGACCAGCATCCAAAAAACTGTTTTTT
CASSEPGPASKKLFF
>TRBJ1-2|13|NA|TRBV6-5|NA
TGTGCCAGCATATACCGGGCAGGGCATGGCTACACCTTC
CASIYRAGHGYTF
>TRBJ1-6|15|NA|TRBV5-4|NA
TGTGCCAGCAGCCCGGACGCACTGAGGAATTCACCCCTCCACTTT
CASSPDALRNSPLHF
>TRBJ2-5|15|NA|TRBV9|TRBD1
TGTGCCAGCAGCGTAGAGGACAGGGCCTGGGAGACCCAGTACTTC
CASSVEDRAWETQYF
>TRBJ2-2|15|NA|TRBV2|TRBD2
TGTGCCAGCAGCGCCGGGGGGGCCAACACCGGGGAGCTGTTTTTT
CASSAGGANTGELFF
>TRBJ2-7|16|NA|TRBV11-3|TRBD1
TGTGCCAGCAGCGCCCGCCGGGACAGGGGGGGCTACGAGCAGTACTTC
CASSARRDRGGYEQYF
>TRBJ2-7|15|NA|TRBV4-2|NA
TGTGCCAGCAGCAGTTCGGCCCGGGACTCCTACGAGCAGTACTTC
CASSSSARDSYEQYF
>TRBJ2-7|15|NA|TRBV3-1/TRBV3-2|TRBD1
TGTGCCAGCAGCGAGACCGGGACAGGGTCCTACGAGCAGTACTTC
CASSETGTGSYEQYF
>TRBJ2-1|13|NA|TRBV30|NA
TGTGCCCGGACGACGGCCACCTACAATGAGCAGTTCTTC
CARTTATYNEQFF
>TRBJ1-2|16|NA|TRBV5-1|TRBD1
TGCGCCAGCAGCTTGGTCCCAGGTGGGGACAGCTATGGCTACACCTTC
CASSLVPGGDSYGYTF
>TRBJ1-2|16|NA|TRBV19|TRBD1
TGTGCCAGTAGTCTCGGGACAGGGAACTCTAACTATGGCTACACCTTC
CASSLGTGNSNYGYTF
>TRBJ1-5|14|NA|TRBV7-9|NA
TGTGCCAGCAGCCAAAAGGGCCCCAATCAGCCCCAGCATTTT
CASSQKGPNQPQHF
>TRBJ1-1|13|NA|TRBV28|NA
TGTGCCAGCACAGGGCTAGGGAACACTGAAGCTTTCTTT
CASTGLGNTEAFF
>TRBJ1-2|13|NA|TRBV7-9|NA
TGTGCCAGCAGCTCGGGCACCGACTATGGCTACACCTTC
CASSSGTDYGYTF
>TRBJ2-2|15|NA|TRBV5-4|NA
TGTGCCAGCAGCTTGGAGGTAGTGGGAACCGGGGAGCTGTTTTTT
CASSLEVVGTGELFF
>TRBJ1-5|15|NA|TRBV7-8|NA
TGTGCCAGCACGGGGGAACCTTATAGCAATCAGCCCCAGCATTTT
CASTGEPYSNQPQHF
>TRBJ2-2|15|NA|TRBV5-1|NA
TGCGCCAGCAGCTCCGCAGGTGGAGGGACCGGGGAGCTGTTTTTT
CASSSAGGGTGELFF
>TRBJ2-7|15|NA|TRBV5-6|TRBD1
TGTGCCAGCAGCTTACCGGGACAGGGGACGTCCGAGCAGTACTTC
CASSLPGQGTSEQYF
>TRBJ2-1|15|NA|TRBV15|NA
TGTGCCACCAGCAGGGGGTTGGGAACAGGCGATGAGCAGTTCTTC
CATSRGLGTGDEQFF
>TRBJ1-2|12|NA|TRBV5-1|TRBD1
TGCGCCAGCAGCGTACAGGGGGATGGCTACACCTTC
CASSVQGDGYTF
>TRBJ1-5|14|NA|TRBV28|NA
TGTGCCACCAACCCAGCTGGGGTGGGACAGCCCCAGCATTTT
CATNPAGVGQPQHF
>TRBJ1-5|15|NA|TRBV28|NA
TGTGCCAGCAATCCCGCAGGGGATAGGATTCAGCCCCAGCATTTT
CASNPAGDRIQPQHF
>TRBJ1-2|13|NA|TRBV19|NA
TGTGCCAGTACGGTAGGGCCCGCCTATGGCTACACCTTC
CASTVGPAYGYTF
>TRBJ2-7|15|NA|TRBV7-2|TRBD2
TGTGCCAGCAGCTCGGGGGAGGGGAAGAGTGACGAGCAGTACTTC
CASSSGEGKSDEQYF
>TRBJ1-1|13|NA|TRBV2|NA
TGTGCCAGCAGGGATACGACTTACACTGAAGCTTTCTTT
CASRDTTYTEAFF
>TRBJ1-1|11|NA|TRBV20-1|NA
TGTGGACCCCGCTGGGGCACTGAAGCTTTCTTT
CGPRWGTEAFF
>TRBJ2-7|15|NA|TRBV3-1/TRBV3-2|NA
TGTGCCAGCAGCCAAGGACTAGGGAGCTCCTACGAGCAGTACTTC
CASSQGLGSSYEQYF
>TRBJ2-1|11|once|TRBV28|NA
TGTGCCAGCAGCCTCTCTAGTGAGCAGTTCTTC
CASSLSSEQFF
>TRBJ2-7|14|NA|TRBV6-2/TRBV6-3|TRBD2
TGTGCCAGCAGTTTAAGCGGGAGTAAGGACGAGCAGTACTTC
CASSLSGSKDEQYF
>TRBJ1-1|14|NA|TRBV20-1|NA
TGCAGTGCTAGTTTGGGAGCGGGGAACACTGAAGCTTTCTTT
CSASLGAGNTEAFF
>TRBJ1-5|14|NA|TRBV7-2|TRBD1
TGTGCCAGCAGCACCCAGGGGGCGGCTCAGCCCCAGCATTTT
CASSTQGAAQPQHF
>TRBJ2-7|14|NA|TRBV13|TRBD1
TGTGCCAGCAGCCCGCAGGGGGCTCTATACGAGCAGTACTTC
CASSPQGALYEQYF
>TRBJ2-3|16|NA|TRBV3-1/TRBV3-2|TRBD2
TGTGCCAGCAGCCTTCGGACTAGCGGGGGCGCAGATACGCAGTATTTT
CASSLRTSGGADTQYF